This is a list of T cell receptor beta chains from one sample in a study of CD8+ T cells in alopecia areata. The method was immunoSEQ multiplex PCR; TCRdb's version includes in-frame clones alone and lacks a portion of them. Of under 150,000 clones listed, less than 70% are singletons. The material sequenced was CD4+ T cells sorted from blood, taken at week 24, from a patient treated with tofacitinib. The receptors originated from a human donor with alopecia areata. CDR3s leave out the opening cysteine and the closing phenylalanine or tryptophan.

TRBV29-1	TRBJ1-1	SVGGGGVVEAF
TRBV7-9	TRBJ1-1	ASSLGKDTEAF
TRBV7-9	TRBJ1-1	ASSRQGRNTEAF
TRBV10-3	TRBJ2-7	AISAGQGYEQY
TRBV10-3	TRBJ2-7	AIARDSYEQY
TRBV9	TRBJ2-3	ASQILTDTQY
TRBV30	TRBJ1-2	AWARGGGGYT
TRBV7-8	TRBJ1-1	ASSLGAANTEAF
TRBV30	TRBJ2-3	AGGGTSADTQY
TRBV11-2	TRBJ2-1	ASTNPAVGEQF
TRBV11-1	TRBJ2-7	ASSTDRREQY
TRBV5-4	TRBJ1-3	ASSLGTGYSGNTIY
TRBV9	TRBJ2-1	ASSAQGGTVEQF
TRBV27	TRBJ1-2	ASSFRGGYGYT
TRBV5-1	TRBJ2-2	ASSLGDNTGELF
TRBV14	TRBJ2-7	ASSHRRARTDEQY
TRBV7-2	TRBJ1-5	ASSSSGGFSNQPQH
TRBV2	TRBJ2-7	ASSDASGGLYEQY
TRBV9	TRBJ2-1	ASSVASSGGEDEQF
TRBV14	TRBJ1-1	ASSLQSGVTEAF
TRBV19	TRBJ2-7	ASSAGTGTYEQY
TRBV5-1	TRBJ2-7	ASSRRTVSYEQY
TRBV29-1	TRBJ1-6	SVKAQENSPLH
TRBV4-2	TRBJ2-5	ASSPDLAASWTQY
TRBV7-2	TRBJ2-7	ASSAMAYEQY
TRBV30	TRBJ1-1	AWSTQGGTEAF
TRBV6-6	TRBJ2-6	ASSSPTGRAVLT
TRBV5-1	TRBJ1-5	ASSLGGSGNQPQH
TRBV20-1	TRBJ1-1	SASQNTEAF
TRBV11-3	TRBJ2-3	ASSPTTGLGLSDTQY
TRBV7-2	TRBJ2-6	ASSPYFQSSGANVLT
TRBV15	TRBJ1-5	ATRSSGGRQPQH
TRBV25-1	TRBJ2-3	ASSDFPSTDTQY